This T cell receptor (beta chain) was sequenced in a study of T cell repertoires in cytomegalovirus infection. Study overall: Signatures in public TCR beta sequences pointed to both CMV infection and matching HLA type.

Germline V gene sequence: CDR1 SNHLY, CDR2 FYNNEI. The CDR3 runs to 15 residues. V was shortened by 5 bases and J by 5 bases, with 18 bases between the two germline ends. Regarding the study as a whole: Summed frequency of public TCR beta families distinguished CMV carriers with the relevant HLA. The ex vivo response showed dominance by HLA-C-restricted CMV-specific TCR beta clonotypes.

TCRdb re-called the reads with MiXCR, one entry per CDR3 protein. The data contain roughly 500,000 distinct CDR3 sequences, 10% to 12% of them singletons. This clonotype occurred a few times. Its antigen is unknown. Sequencing was carried out using PBMCs. This clonotype was sampled from a human donor in good health (CMV status not recorded). Some clones in this sample may be carry-over from other donors' samples. This chain connects TRBV2 to TRBJ2-5; TRBD1 or TRBD2 may be the D gene (5 bases each). CDR3 coding DNA: TGTGCCAGCAGTCCGCTTGGGACCATCAGGGAGACCCAGTACTTC. As protein: CASSPLGTIRETQYF. Full variable domain (remainder filled in from reference TRBV2 and TRBJ2-5): EPEVTQTPSHQVTQMGQEVILRCVPISNHLYFYWYRQILGQKVEFLVSFYNNEISEKSEIFDDQFSVERPDGSNFTLKIRSTKLEDSAMYFCASSPLGTIRETQYFGPGTRLLVL.